The 22 T cell receptor beta chains in this list originate from one sample, sequenced in a study of shared clonotypes between healthy human individuals. Produced via immunoSEQ multiplex PCR; TCRdb's table is partial and in-frame only. The table records 2 million to 2.5 million clones, 85% to 95% of them present only once. Specimen: naive CD4+ T cells from PBMCs. Stated subset: CD45RA+ positively selected. These receptors were taken from a man aged 18-30 years in good health. Some clones in this sample may be carry-over from other donors' samples.

The V and J genes are TRBV11-3 and TRBJ1-4, with TRBD1 identical over 7 bases. The CDR3 runs to 14 residues. Germline lookup yields CDR1 SGHNT and CDR2 YENEEA. After removal of 7 bases from V and 7 bases from J, the junction contained 9 bases not matched to a gene. In DNA form, the CDR3 reads TGTGCCAGCACCTTTGGACAGGTGTTTGAAAAACTGTTTTTT. It translates to CASTFGQVFEKLFF.

The chain links TRBV4-1 to TRBJ1-2; D unresolved. In germline, CDR1 is MGHRA, CDR2 YSYEKL. Trimming stripped 3 bases from V and 8 bases from J, with 16 bases between. The CDR3 is 14 residues long. The CDR3 DNA reads as TGCGCCAGCAGCCAGGAGGAAAAGGGTGTGGGCTACACCTTC. Translation: CASSQEEKGVGYTF.

V gene TRBV30 combines with J gene TRBJ1-6; D is perhaps TRBD1 (6 bases). This CDR3 is built from 14 residues. Germline loops: CDR1 GTSNPN, CDR2 SVGIG (reference sequence). The V gene lost 2 bases and the J gene lost 4 bases, with 9 bases spanning the gap. DNA of the CDR3: TGTGCCTGGAGTAAGACAGGTTATAATTCACCCCTCCACTTT. Amino acids: CAWSKTGYNSPLHF.

V usage is TRBV18 and J usage is TRBJ1-5; TRBD1 aligns across 10 bases. This CDR3 is 16 amino acids long. V shed 0 bases, J shed 6 bases, and the junction held 5 bases outside the gene matches. The germline gives CDR1 KGHSH, CDR2 LQKENI. CDR3 DNA: TGTGCCAGCTCACCACCGGGACAGGGGCCCGTTCAGCCCCAGCATTTT. Amino acid sequence: CASSPPGQGPVQPQHF.

The chain has TRBV6-4 and TRBJ1-2; a weak D match, TRBD1 (5 bases). The V gene's germline CDR1 is MRHNA and CDR2 SNTAGT. The V end lost 8 bases, the J end lost 2 bases, and 12 bases lay between the germline ends. This CDR3 is built from 13 residues. For the CDR3, the DNA is TGTGCCAGCCGACCAGGGATGAACTATGGCTACACCTTC. Translating it yields CASRPGMNYGYTF.

This clone appeared a few times. The chain employs TRBV28 and TRBJ1-5; D perhaps matches TRBD1 (6 bases). Germline CDR1 MDHEN, CDR2 SYDVKM. The CDR3 consists of 14 residues. With 7 bases removed from V and 3 bases from J, the gap between germline ends came to 13 bases. This CDR3 is CASIRGAHNQPQHF. The CDR3, as DNA: TGTGCCAGCATTCGGGGGGCTCACAATCAGCCCCAGCATTTT.

The chain is built from TRBV4-2 and TRBJ1-1, with D perhaps TRBD1 (5 bases). CDR1 is LGHNA, CDR2 YNFKEQ, per germline. This CDR3 contains 20 residues. Trimming stripped 4 bases from V and 1 base from J, with 28 bases between. In DNA, the CDR3 is TGTGCCAGCAGCCCCCTTCGGGGGGACCGAAGGTATTCACAGAACACTGAAGCTTTCTTT. Protein sequence: CASSPLRGDRRYSQNTEAFF.

The chain is built from TRBV6-5 and TRBJ1-3; D uncertain. Between the trimmed V and J ends, which lost 5 bases and 7 bases, there was a span of 12 bases. CDR3 size: 13 residues. Germline assignment: CDR1 MNHEY and CDR2 SVGAGI. The DNA for the CDR3 is TGTGCCAGCAGTCCAATGGTCGGTAACACCATATATTTT. Translating gives CASSPMVGNTIYF.

The V gene is TRBV5-1, the J gene TRBJ2-5; weak D call: TRBD1 (6 bases). The germline CDR1 and CDR2 sequences are SGHRS and YFSETQ. This CDR3 is built from 15 residues. Trimming cost V 4 bases and J 1 base, with 14 bases left between them. The CDR3 spells CASSLPRTAQETQYF. CDR3 DNA sequence: TGCGCCAGCAGCCTGCCTCGGACAGCCCAAGAGACCCAGTACTTC.

This chain uses TRBV19 with TRBJ2-3, with TRBD2 matching over 12 bases. In germline, CDR1 is LNHDA, CDR2 SQIVND (reference sequence). The CDR3 totals 17 residues. Trimming took 7 bases from V and 1 from J; bases not matched to a gene: 9. CDR3 sequence (DNA): TGTGCCAGTAACATAGCTCGGACTAGCGGGGGCACAGATACGCAGTATTTT. Encoded protein: CASNIARTSGGTDTQYF.

Comment on this clone: The germline gene is not matched at one end of the junction; a read error may be the cause. Other DNA sequences of this sample code for an identical CDR3. The rearrangement uses TRBV6-5 and TRBJ1-1; tentatively, D is TRBD1 (6 bases). This CDR3 comprises 13 residues. CDR1 and CDR2 from the germline V gene are MNHEY and SVGAGI. The CDR3 nucleotides read TGCGCCAGCAGCCGATACAGGGATACTGAAGCTTTCTTT. It encodes CASSRYRDTEAFF.

This clone has only one observation. The chain carries TRBV5-6 and TRBJ2-7; D may be TRBD2 (5 bases). Germline values: CDR1 SGHDT, CDR2 YYEEEE. The CDR3 has 16 amino acids. The V gene lost 4 bases and the J gene lost 5 bases, with 22 bases spanning the gap. CDR3 loop: CASSSEGARYVNEQYF. CDR3 nucleotides: TGTGCCAGCAGCAGCGAGGGAGCGCGGTACGTCAACGAGCAGTACTTC.

This clone was found once. The V call is TRBV29-1, the J call TRBJ1-3; D possibly corresponds to TRBD1 (6 bases). V gave up 6 bases and J gave up 1 base, with 13 bases separating them. The CDR3 runs 14 residues. Germline V gene lookup returns CDR1 SQVTM and CDR2 ANQGSEA. CDR3 DNA sequence: TGCAGCGTGGGGGCTGTTTTTTCTGGAAACACCATATATTTT. Translated: CSVGAVFSGNTIYF.

This clone was observed a single time. Here the CDR3 reads CASSSHGGDRGLTGELFF. DNA for the CDR3: TGTGCCAGCAGCTCCCATGGCGGAGACAGGGGGCTTACCGGGGAGCTGTTTTTT. J is TRBJ2-2 and V is TRBV5-4; 10 bases align to TRBD1. V lost 3 bases to trimming and J lost 5 bases; unmatched junction nucleotides: 13. Germline CDR1 reads SGHNT; CDR2 reads YYREEE (reference sequence). The length of the CDR3 is 18 residues.

CDR3 in amino acids: CASSHPGDRGGTGELFF. The CDR3 DNA reads as TGTGCCAGCAGCCACCCCGGGGACAGGGGAGGAACCGGGGAGCTGTTTTTT. V and J are TRBV16 and TRBJ2-2; 10 bases align to TRBD1. V dropped 3 bases and J dropped 5; count of bases not matched to a gene: 9. This CDR3 has 17 amino acids. Germline V gene data show CDR1 as KGHSY and CDR2 as FQNENV.

The chain is built from TRBV27 and TRBJ2-7, with D tentatively TRBD1 or TRBD2 (6 bases each). Germline V lookup: CDR1 MNHEY, CDR2 SMNVEV (reference sequence). Trimming pared 6 bases from V and 3 bases from J, leaving 21 bases between. CDR3 length: 16 amino acids. The CDR3 loop is CASRPGGWGRFYEQYF. CDR3 nucleotides: TGTGCCAGCAGGCCTGGGGGGTGGGGGCGCTTCTACGAGCAGTACTTC.

This sequence joins TRBV7-6 and TRBJ1-2; D gene unclear. CDR3 length: 13 residues. Germline assignment: CDR1 SGHVS and CDR2 FNYEAQ. Trimming left V 5 bases short and J 4 bases short, with 11 bases between. The CDR3 DNA reads as TGTGCCAGCAGCCGAGCGCGGGGCTATGGCTACACCTTC. It yields the protein CASSRARGYGYTF.

This clone has a handful of counts. This sequence joins TRBV27 and TRBJ1-1; D gene unclear. Germline V lookup: CDR1 MNHEY, CDR2 SMNVEV (reference sequence). V was cut by 2 bases and J by 4 bases, with 8 bases left in between. There are 13 residues in the CDR3. As DNA, the CDR3 is TGTGCCAGCAGTTTAAAGGGCTCCACTGAAGCTTTCTTT. Protein sequence: CASSLKGSTEAFF.

The chain recombines TRBV5-1 with TRBJ1-6, with 9 bases lining up with TRBD1. The CDR3 consists of 15 residues. Germline V gene sequence: CDR1 SGHRS, CDR2 YFSETQ. Trimming cost V 5 bases and J 7 bases; bases outside gene matches: 7. The CDR3 DNA sequence: TGCGCCAGCAGATTAAGGACAGGGGAAAATTCACCCCTCCACTTT. It encodes CASRLRTGENSPLHF.

The genes are TRBV28 and TRBJ1-1, with D maybe TRBD1 (5 bases). Germline V gene data show CDR1 as MDHEN and CDR2 as SYDVKM. CDR3 length: 13 residues. V gave up 8 bases and J gave up 4 bases, with 14 bases separating them. CDR3 bases: TGTGCCAGCCTCTTTCGGGGGGGCACTGAAGCTTTCTTT. This gives the protein CASLFRGGTEAFF.

V gene TRBV27 combines with J gene TRBJ2-1; the match to TRBD1 covers 8 bases. V was pared by 1 base and J by 5 bases, with 16 bases of the junction left unmatched. Germline values: CDR1 MNHEY, CDR2 SMNVEV (reference sequence). CDR3 size: 19 residues. CDR3 in DNA: TGTGCCAGCAGTTTATTTGGAGGACAGGGTTGGGAGTCGCACAATGAGCAGTTCTTC. Translated: CASSLFGGQGWESHNEQFF.

As regards this clone: Other nucleotide sequences from this sample produce the same CDR3. This sequence joins TRBV7-2 and TRBJ1-4; D is ambiguous. V was trimmed by 4 bases and J by 3 bases, leaving 9 bases between them. In germline, CDR1 is SGHTA, CDR2 FQGNSA. The CDR3 extends over 14 amino acids. This CDR3 is CASSSGLANEKLFF. The DNA for the CDR3 is TGTGCCAGCAGCTCCGGGTTGGCTAATGAAAAACTGTTTTTT.